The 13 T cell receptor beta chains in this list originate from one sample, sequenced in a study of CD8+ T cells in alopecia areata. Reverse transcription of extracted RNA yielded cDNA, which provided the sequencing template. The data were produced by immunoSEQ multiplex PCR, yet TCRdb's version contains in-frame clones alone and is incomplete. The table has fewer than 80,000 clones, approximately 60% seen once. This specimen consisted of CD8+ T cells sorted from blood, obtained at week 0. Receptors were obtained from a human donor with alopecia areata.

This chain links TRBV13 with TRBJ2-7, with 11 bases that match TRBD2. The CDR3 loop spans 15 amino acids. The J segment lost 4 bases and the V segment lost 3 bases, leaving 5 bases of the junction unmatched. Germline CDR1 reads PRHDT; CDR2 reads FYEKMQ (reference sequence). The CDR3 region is CASSLAGLAVYEQYF. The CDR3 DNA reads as TGTGCCAGCAGCTTGGCGGGACTAGCGGTATACGAGCAGTACTTC.

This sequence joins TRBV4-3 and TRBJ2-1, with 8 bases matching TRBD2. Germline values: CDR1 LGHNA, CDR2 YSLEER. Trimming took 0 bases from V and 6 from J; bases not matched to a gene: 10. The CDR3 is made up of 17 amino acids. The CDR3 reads CASSQDRSAGVGNEQFF. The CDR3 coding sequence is TGCGCCAGCAGCCAAGATCGCTCAGCGGGAGTTGGCAATGAGCAGTTCTTC.

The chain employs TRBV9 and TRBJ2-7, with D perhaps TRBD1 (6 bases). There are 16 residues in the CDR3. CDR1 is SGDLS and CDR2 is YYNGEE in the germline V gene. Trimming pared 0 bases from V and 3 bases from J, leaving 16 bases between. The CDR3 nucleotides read TGTGCCAGCAGCGTAGACCAAGGGGGTTCAGGCTACGAGCAGTACTTC. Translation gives CASSVDQGGSGYEQYF.

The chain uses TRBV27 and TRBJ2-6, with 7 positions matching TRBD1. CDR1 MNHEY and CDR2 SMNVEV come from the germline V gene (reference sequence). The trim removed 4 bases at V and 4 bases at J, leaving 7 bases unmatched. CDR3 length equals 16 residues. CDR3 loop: CASSYRDSSGANVLTF. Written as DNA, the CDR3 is TGTGCCAGCAGTTACAGGGACAGCTCCGGGGCCAACGTCCTGACTTTC.

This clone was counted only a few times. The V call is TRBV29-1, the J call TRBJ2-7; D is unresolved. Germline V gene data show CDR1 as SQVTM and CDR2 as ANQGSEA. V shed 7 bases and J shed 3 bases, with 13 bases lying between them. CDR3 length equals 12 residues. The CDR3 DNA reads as TGCAGCGCCCTGGACGGACGCTACGAGCAGTACTTC. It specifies CSALDGRYEQYF.

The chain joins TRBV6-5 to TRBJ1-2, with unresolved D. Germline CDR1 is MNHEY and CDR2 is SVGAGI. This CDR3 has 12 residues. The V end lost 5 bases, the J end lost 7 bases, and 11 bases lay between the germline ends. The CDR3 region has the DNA TGTGCCAGCAGTAAGACCGAGGCTGGCTACACCTTC. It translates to CASSKTEAGYTF.

CDR3 bases: TGTGCCAGCAGTGAATGGACGATGGGGGCCACTGAAGCTTTCTTT. Amino acids: CASSEWTMGATEAFF. The chain employs TRBV6-1 and TRBJ1-1; TRBD1 is a possible D gene (6 bases). The CDR3 covers 15 residues. CDR1 and CDR2 from the germline V gene are MNHNS and SASEGT. Trimming cost V 2 bases and J 4 bases, with 14 bases left between them.

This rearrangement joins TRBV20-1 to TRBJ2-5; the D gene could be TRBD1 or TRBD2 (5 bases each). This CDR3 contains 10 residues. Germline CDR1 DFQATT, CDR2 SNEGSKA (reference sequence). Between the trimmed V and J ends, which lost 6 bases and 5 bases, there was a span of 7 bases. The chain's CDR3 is CSAGEETQYF. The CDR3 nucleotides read TGCAGTGCGGGGGAGGAGACCCAGTACTTC.

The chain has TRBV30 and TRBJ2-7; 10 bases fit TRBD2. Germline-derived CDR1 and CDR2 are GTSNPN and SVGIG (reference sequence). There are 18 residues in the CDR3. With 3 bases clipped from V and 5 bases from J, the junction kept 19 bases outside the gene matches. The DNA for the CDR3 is TGTGCCTGGAGACCACCGCCCCAGCGGGAGGGCCCTTTCCACGAGCAGTACTTC. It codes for CAWRPPPQREGPFHEQYF.

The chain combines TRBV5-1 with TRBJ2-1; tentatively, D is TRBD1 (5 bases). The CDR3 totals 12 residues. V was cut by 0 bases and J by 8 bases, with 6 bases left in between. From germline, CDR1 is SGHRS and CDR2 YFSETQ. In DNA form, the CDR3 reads TGCGCCAGCAGCTTGGGGGGCCATGAGCAGTTCTTC. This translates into CASSLGGHEQFF.

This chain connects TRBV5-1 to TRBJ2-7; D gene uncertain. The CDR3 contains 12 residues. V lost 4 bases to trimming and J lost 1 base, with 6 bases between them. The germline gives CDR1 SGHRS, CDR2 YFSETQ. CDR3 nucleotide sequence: TGCGCCAGCAGCAGAGATTCCTACGAGCAGTACTTC. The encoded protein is CASSRDSYEQYF.

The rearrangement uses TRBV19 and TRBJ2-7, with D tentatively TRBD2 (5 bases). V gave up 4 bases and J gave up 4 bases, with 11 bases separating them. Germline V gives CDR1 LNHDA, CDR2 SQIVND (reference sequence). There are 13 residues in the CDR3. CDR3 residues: CASSSSPGYEQYF. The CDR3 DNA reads TGTGCCAGTAGTAGCTCCCCGGGATACGAGCAGTACTTC. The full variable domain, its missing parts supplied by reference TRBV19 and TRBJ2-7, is DGGITQSPKYLFRKEGQNVTLSCEQNLNHDAMYWYRQDPGQGLRLIYYSQIVNDFQKGDIAEGYSVSREKKESFPLTVTSAQKNPTAFYLCASSSSPGYEQYFGPGTRLTVT.

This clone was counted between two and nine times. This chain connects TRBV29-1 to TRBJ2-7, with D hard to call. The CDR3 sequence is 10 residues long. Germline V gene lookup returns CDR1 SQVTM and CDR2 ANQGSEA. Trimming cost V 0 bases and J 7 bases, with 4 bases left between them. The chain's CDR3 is CSVEDPEQYF. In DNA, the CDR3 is TGCAGCGTTGAAGATCCAGAGCAGTACTTC.